The 27 T cell receptor beta chains listed next were all sequenced from one sample in a study of shared clonotypes between healthy human individuals (dated by TCRdb to about 2020). CD8 naive samples were obtained by positive selection for CCR7 among CD45RO-negative cells, yielding a CD45RA+CCR7+ population from which TemRA cells were excluded. The library was generated by the immunoSEQ multiplex PCR assay. TCRdb retrieved this table from immuneACCESS and kept in-frame rearrangements only. Not all clones are present; in checked studies, unresolved V genes account for under half, and no reason is known for the remainder. This sample comprises just over 2,000,000 clones, approximately 94% of them detected only once. In total, the top ten clones hold around 1.1% of the sample. The sequencing input was naive CD8+ T cells sorted from blood. What the cell subset or site label conveys for this sample: CD45RA+CCR7+. The receptors derive from a man between 18 and 29 years old in good health.

As for this clone: This sample includes further DNA sequences coding for the same CDR3. V gene TRBV6-5 combines with J gene TRBJ2-3, with 12 nucleotides matching TRBD2. This CDR3 region has 14 residues. CDR1 is MNHEY, CDR2 SVGAGI, per germline. Trimming cost V 4 bases and J 5 bases; bases outside gene matches: 1. The CDR3 coding sequence is TGTGCCAGCAGTTTACTAGCGGGGGGAGATACGCAGTATTTT. Its translation: CASSLLAGGDTQYF.

This chain joins TRBV19 and TRBJ1-2, with D perhaps TRBD1 (5 bases). This CDR3 region has 15 residues. V was cut by 2 bases and J by 8 bases, with 18 bases left in between. Germline V gene data show CDR1 as LNHDA and CDR2 as SQIVND (reference sequence). The CDR3, as DNA: TGTGCCAGTAGTATATCGACAGCGAACCCCCTAGGCTACACCTTC. Protein product: CASSISTANPLGYTF.

The chain employs TRBV6-1 and TRBJ1-1, with TRBD1 as a possible D gene (5 bases). Germline V gives CDR1 MNHNS, CDR2 SASEGT. Trimming left V 4 bases short and J 3 bases short, with 9 bases between. This CDR3 region has 13 residues. The CDR3 region is CASSGDLDTEAFF. The DNA for the CDR3 is TGTGCCAGCAGTGGGGACTTGGACACTGAAGCTTTCTTT.

The CDR3 here is CASSILGATGELFF. The CDR3 nucleotides are TGTGCCAGTAGTATTCTGGGGGCCACCGGGGAGCTGTTTTTT. The chain uses TRBV19 and TRBJ2-2; D possibly corresponds to TRBD1 (6 bases). The V end lost 3 bases, the J end lost 4 bases, and 9 bases lay between the germline ends. Germline V CDR1 and CDR2: LNHDA, SQIVND (reference sequence). The CDR3 sequence is 14 residues long.

A single count supports this clone. This rearrangement joins TRBV5-1 to TRBJ2-5, with D perhaps matching TRBD2 (6 bases). CDR3 length equals 19 residues. Deletions cut 9 bases from V and 3 bases from J, with 33 bases between. In germline, CDR1 is SGHRS, CDR2 YFSETQ. In DNA form, the CDR3 reads TGCGCCACCAACAAATGGGAGGTATGCCGGTTCTTCCCTAAAGAGACCCAGTACTTC. As protein: CATNKWEVCRFFPKETQYF.

This clone was seen just once. This rearrangement joins TRBV28 to TRBJ2-5; D ambiguous. The germline CDR1 and CDR2 sequences are MDHEN and SYDVKM. The CDR3 totals 13 residues. V was cut by 2 bases and J by 1 base, with 5 bases left in between. CDR3 protein: CASSLTVQETQYF. CDR3 in DNA: TGTGCCAGCAGTTTAACTGTCCAAGAGACCCAGTACTTC.

V is TRBV30 and J is TRBJ1-6, with 8 bases fitting TRBD1. Trimming cost V 1 base and J 10 bases; bases outside gene matches: 9. The CDR3 consists of 15 residues. The V gene's germline CDR1 is GTSNPN and CDR2 SVGIG (reference sequence). The CDR3 here is CAWSDPTGVRSPLHF. Written as DNA, the CDR3 is TGTGCCTGGAGTGATCCGACAGGGGTGAGGTCACCCCTCCACTTT.

The CDR3 reads CASIQETQYF. As DNA, the CDR3 is TGTGCCAGTATACAAGAGACCCAGTACTTC. The V gene is TRBV21-1, the J gene TRBJ2-5; TRBD2 was called by the table and not checked on the DNA. TRBV21-1 counts as a pseudogene. This CDR3 has 10 amino acids.

V usage is TRBV9 and J usage is TRBJ1-2; maybe TRBD1 (6 bases). This CDR3 has 17 amino acids. Trimming took 2 bases from V and 0 from J, leaving 17 bases between them. CDR1 SGDLS and CDR2 YYNGEE come from the germline V gene. The CDR3: CASSVEPRDNPNYGYTF. The CDR3 coding sequence is TGTGCCAGCAGCGTGGAGCCCCGGGACAACCCTAACTATGGCTACACCTTC.

J is TRBJ2-3 and V is TRBV5-5; D is perhaps TRBD2 (5 bases). Deletions cut 6 bases from V and 4 bases from J, with 15 bases between. This CDR3 has 14 amino acids. Germline V gene lookup returns CDR1 SGHKS and CDR2 YYEKEE (reference sequence). The CDR3 sequence: CASTRAGTADTQYF. CDR3 bases: TGTGCCAGCACCCGGGCGGGTACGGCAGATACGCAGTATTTT.

V usage is TRBV27 and J usage is TRBJ1-6; 10 bases fit TRBD1. Germline V CDR1 and CDR2: MNHEY, SMNVEV (reference sequence). The CDR3 spans 15 residues. Trimming took 0 bases from V and 9 from J; bases not matched to a gene: 2. The CDR3 here is CASSLSGQGFSPLHF. In DNA, the CDR3 is TGTGCCAGCAGTTTATCGGGACAGGGGTTTTCACCCCTCCACTTT.

The CDR3 sequence is CASSSLGAGIADTQYF. The CDR3 DNA reads as TGTGCCAGCAGTTCCCTGGGAGCGGGAATCGCAGATACGCAGTATTTT. V and J are TRBV6-5 and TRBJ2-3, with 7 bases aligning to TRBD2. This CDR3 contains 16 residues. Trimming took 4 bases from V and 4 from J; bases not matched to a gene: 11. Germline V CDR1 and CDR2: MNHEY, SVGAGI.

The V call is TRBV10-3, the J call TRBJ2-1, with D perhaps matching TRBD1 or TRBD2 (5 bases each). Trimming took 6 bases from V and 2 from J, leaving 14 bases between them. CDR1 and CDR2 from the germline V gene are ENHRY and SYGVKD. This CDR3 has 15 residues. CDR3: CAIRSEGPTYNEQFF. The CDR3 bases are TGTGCCATCAGGTCCGAGGGGCCGACCTACAATGAGCAGTTCTTC.

The chain links TRBV10-2 to TRBJ1-1; a weak D match, TRBD1 (5 bases). V was trimmed by 4 bases and J by 6 bases, leaving 15 bases between them. This CDR3 region has 14 residues. Germline V CDR1 and CDR2: WSHSY, SAAADI. CDR3 bases: TGCGCCAGCAGTGGATCGATGTGGACATCTGAAGCTTTCTTT. Translation: CASSGSMWTSEAFF.

To note about this clone: The same CDR3 arises from other DNA sequences in this sample as well. This chain joins TRBV4-1 and TRBJ1-1; the match to TRBD1 covers 7 bases. V was pared by 4 bases and J by 1 base, with 3 bases of the junction left unmatched. The germline CDR1 and CDR2 sequences are MGHRA and YSYEKL. The CDR3 loop spans 14 amino acids. As DNA, the CDR3 is TGCGCCAGCAGCCGAGGGGGCGAGAACACTGAAGCTTTCTTT. Protein product: CASSRGGENTEAFF.

The chain uses TRBV4-1 and TRBJ2-3; 11 nucleotides line up with TRBD2. With V trimmed by 0 bases and J by 4 bases, 15 bases remained unmatched. The V gene's germline CDR1 is MGHRA and CDR2 YSYEKL. This CDR3 has 20 amino acids. CDR3 DNA sequence: TGCGCCAGCAGCCAAGATAGGACTCTTGAACTAGCGGGAGATGCAGATACGCAGTATTTT. This encodes CASSQDRTLELAGDADTQYF.

V is TRBV6-5 and J is TRBJ1-2; the D is unclear. V was trimmed by 2 bases and J by 2 bases, leaving 3 bases between them. CDR1 and CDR2 from the germline V gene are MNHEY and SVGAGI. The CDR3 is 12 residues long. CDR3 protein: CASSYNNYGYTF. CDR3 nucleotide sequence: TGTGCCAGCAGTTACAACAACTATGGCTACACCTTC.

The chain uses TRBV27 and TRBJ2-5; 11 bases map to TRBD1. The CDR3 totals 16 residues. J gave up 5 bases and V 6 bases, and 11 bases lay outside the gene matches. Germline CDR1 is MNHEY and CDR2 is SMNVEV (reference sequence). In DNA, the CDR3 is TGTGCCAGCAGATGGACAGGGGGCGCGGGTCGCGAGACCCAGTACTTC. Its protein product is CASRWTGGAGRETQYF.

The chain joins TRBV6-6 to TRBJ2-3, with no clear D. The germline V and J ends were trimmed by 6 bases and 3 bases, with 13 bases remaining between them. CDR1 is MNHNY and CDR2 is SVGAGI in the germline V gene (reference sequence). This CDR3 comprises 14 residues. CDR3 sequence (DNA): TGTGCCAGCAGCCACTCGCCCCGGACAGATACGCAGTATTTT. Translating it yields CASSHSPRTDTQYF.

V is TRBV4-1 and J is TRBJ2-7; a possible D gene is TRBD2 (6 bases). The CDR3 contains 19 residues. The germline CDR1 and CDR2 sequences are MGHRA and YSYEKL. V was clipped by 0 bases and J by 5 bases, with 26 bases between them. CDR3 in amino acids: CASSQEWFGVTFGGDEQYF. The CDR3, as DNA: TGCGCCAGCAGCCAAGAATGGTTTGGGGTTACGTTTGGAGGGGACGAGCAGTACTTC.

The chain employs TRBV11-2 and TRBJ2-2; unclear D gene. The V end lost 1 base, the J end lost 1 base, and 7 bases lay between the germline ends. Germline CDR1 SGHAT, CDR2 FQNNGV. This CDR3 is built from 15 residues. CDR3 sequence: CASSLGPGNTGELFF. The CDR3 region has the DNA TGTGCCAGCAGCTTAGGCCCAGGGAACACCGGGGAGCTGTTTTTT.

V usage is TRBV28 and J usage is TRBJ2-2, with TRBD1 as a possible D gene (5 bases). Looked up from germline, CDR1 is MDHEN and CDR2 is SYDVKM. V lost 2 bases and J 1 base, leaving 8 bases between the germline ends. This CDR3 is built from 15 residues. Here the CDR3 DNA reads TGTGCCAGCAGTTTAAGCCAGGGGAACACCGGGGAGCTGTTTTTT. Amino acid sequence: CASSLSQGNTGELFF.

The chain joins TRBV7-8 to TRBJ2-7, with D tentatively TRBD1 or TRBD2 (5 bases each). CDR1 and CDR2 from the germline V gene are SGHVS and FQNEAQ. Trimming removed 5 bases from V and 0 bases from J, with 20 bases in between. The CDR3 runs to 17 residues. CDR3 sequence: CASSHTTGTVSSYEQYF. The CDR3 DNA follows: TGTGCCAGCAGCCACACAACTGGGACGGTAAGCTCCTACGAGCAGTACTTC.

The chain is built from TRBV28 and TRBJ2-2, with D possibly being TRBD1 (6 bases). This CDR3 region has 17 residues. The germline gives CDR1 MDHEN, CDR2 SYDVKM. Trimming shortened V by 0 bases and J by 1 base, and 12 bases separated the two germline ends. CDR3: CASSLWGTQKNTGELFF. The CDR3, as DNA: TGTGCCAGCAGTTTATGGGGGACACAGAAGAACACCGGGGAGCTGTTTTTT. The full variable domain, completed using reference TRBV28 and TRBJ2-2, is DVKVTQSSRYLVKRTGEKVFLECVQDMDHENMFWYRQDPGLGLRLIYFSYDVKMKEKGDIPEGYSVSREKKERFSLILESASTNQTSMYLCASSLWGTQKNTGELFFGEGSRLTVL.

The chain uses TRBV27 and TRBJ2-7, with D uncertain. The CDR3 sequence is 14 residues long. Germline V gives CDR1 MNHEY, CDR2 SMNVEV (reference sequence). Trimming shortened V by 6 bases and J by 1 base, and 13 bases separated the two germline ends. In nucleotides, the CDR3 is TGTGCCAGCAGCCGAGGTGGGGTGTCCTACGAGCAGTACTTC. Its protein product is CASSRGGVSYEQYF.

The chain links TRBV27 to TRBJ2-7, with D hard to call. This CDR3 comprises 14 residues. V was shortened by 5 bases and J by 2 bases, with 13 bases between the two germline ends. Germline V gene sequence: CDR1 MNHEY, CDR2 SMNVEV (reference sequence). The CDR3 coding sequence is TGTGCCAGCAGTCCCCGGACGGAGACCTACGAGCAGTACTTC. Amino acid sequence: CASSPRTETYEQYF.

The chain joins TRBV4-3 to TRBJ1-2; D possibly corresponds to TRBD1 (5 bases). CDR1 is LGHNA and CDR2 is YSLEER in the germline V gene. Trimming removed 0 bases at V and 4 bases at J, with 12 bases between. The CDR3 totals 15 residues. The CDR3 spells CASSQDGAGPYGYTF. The DNA of the CDR3 is TGCGCCAGCAGCCAAGATGGTGCAGGGCCCTATGGCTACACCTTC.